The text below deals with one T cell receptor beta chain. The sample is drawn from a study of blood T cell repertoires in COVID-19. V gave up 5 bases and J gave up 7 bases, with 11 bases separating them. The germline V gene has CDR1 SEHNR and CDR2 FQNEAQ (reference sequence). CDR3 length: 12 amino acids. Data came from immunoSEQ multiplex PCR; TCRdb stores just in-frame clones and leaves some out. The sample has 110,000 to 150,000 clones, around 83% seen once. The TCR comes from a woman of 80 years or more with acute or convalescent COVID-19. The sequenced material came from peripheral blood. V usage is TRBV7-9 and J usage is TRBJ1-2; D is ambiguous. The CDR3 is CASSPQTFGYTF. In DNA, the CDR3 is TGTGCCAGCAGCCCCCAGACATTTGGCTACACCTTC.